This T cell receptor beta chain came from a study of CD8+ T cells in alopecia areata. Background on the study: The study gave treated patients oral tofacitinib at 5 to 10 mg twice daily. Findings and caveats of the study: More clonal than normal scalp was lesional scalp, particularly alopecia totalis/universalis. Alphabeta T cells residing in normal skin are also sequenced in scalp samples.

Extraction and reverse transcription of RNA yielded cDNA as the sequencing template. Libraries were prepared by immunoSEQ multiplex PCR; TCRdb keeps only in-frame clonotypes and omits some of them. Among a few hundred thousand clones listed, roughly two fifths were seen once. Worth noting for this clone: The antigen is not known.

Treatment denoted: oral pan-JAK inhibitor, 5-10 mg twice daily. The source material was CD4+ T cells sorted from blood, sampled at approximately week 36, from a patient treated with tofacitinib. This sequence was found in a human donor with alopecia areata.

CDR3 amino acids: CASSQAGRAIYEQYF. CDR3 DNA: TGCGCCAGCAGCCAAGCTGGACGTGCCATCTACGAGCAGTACTTC. This rearrangement joins TRBV4-3 to TRBJ2-7, with no clear D. Per the germline V gene, CDR1 is LGHNA and CDR2 is YSLEER. CDR3 length equals 15 residues. The V end lost 1 base, the J end lost 3 bases, and 13 bases lay between the germline ends.